Below are 7 T cell receptor beta chains sequenced from a single sample in a study of cytomegalovirus exposure and HLA in healthy donors. Clones were sequenced by immunoSEQ multiplex PCR, and TCRdb holds only the in-frame ones, with some missing. The data hold approximately 140,000 clones, with 80% to 90% observed a single time. The specimen was PBMCs. The receptors come from a woman in her twenties or thirties in good health and CMV-seronegative.

The chain links TRBV5-1 to TRBJ2-7; weak D call: TRBD1 (6 bases). The germline V gene has CDR1 SGHRS and CDR2 YFSETQ. Trimming removed 4 bases at V and 1 base at J, with 15 bases between. This CDR3 contains 15 residues. The CDR3 protein is CASSRSWGLSYEQYF. CDR3 coding DNA: TGCGCCAGCAGCCGGAGCTGGGGGCTATCCTACGAGCAGTACTTC.

This clone was observed a few times. This sequence joins TRBV5-1 and TRBJ1-1, with D uncertain. This CDR3 is built from 13 residues. Germline CDR1 reads SGHRS; CDR2 reads YFSETQ. The V end was cut by 3 bases, the J end by 4 bases, with 10 bases between. CDR3 in DNA: TGCGCCAGCAGCTCCCTTCCGGGCACTGAAGCTTTCTTT. The encoded protein is CASSSLPGTEAFF.

The chain employs TRBV7-2 and TRBJ1-2; D unclear. Germline values: CDR1 SGHTA, CDR2 FQGNSA. The CDR3 spans 13 residues. V was pared by 1 base and J by 4 bases, with 7 bases between. The CDR3 sequence is CASSLGFSYGYTF. DNA of the CDR3: TGTGCCAGCAGCTTAGGATTCAGCTATGGCTACACCTTC.

V gene TRBV7-2 combines with J gene TRBJ2-5, with a tentative D call TRBD2 (6 bases). The CDR3 totals 14 residues. The germline V and J ends were trimmed by 5 bases and 5 bases, with 15 bases remaining between them. CDR1 and CDR2 (germline): SGHTA, FQGNSA. The CDR3 reads CASSVGLSPETQYF. DNA of the CDR3: TGTGCCAGCAGCGTAGGACTATCCCCGGAGACCCAGTACTTC.

The chain has TRBV7-2 and TRBJ1-2; tentatively, D is TRBD1 (6 bases). The CDR3 extends over 16 amino acids. The V gene lost 5 bases and the J gene lost 3 bases, with 19 bases spanning the gap. Germline loops: CDR1 SGHTA, CDR2 FQGNSA. The CDR3 coding sequence is TGTGCCAGCAGCCAGGTCGTACAGGGCTACTACTATGGCTACACCTTC. It encodes CASSQVVQGYYYGYTF.

V and J are TRBV19 and TRBJ1-2; D not certain. This CDR3 has 14 amino acids. Trimming took 6 bases from V and 0 from J, leaving 11 bases between them. Germline V gene sequence: CDR1 LNHDA, CDR2 SQIVND (reference sequence). The CDR3 nucleotides read TGTGCCAGTAGCCTCATCAGTTCTAACTATGGCTACACCTTC. This translates into CASSLISSNYGYTF. The entire variable domain, with the rest obtained from reference TRBV19 and TRBJ1-2, is as follows: DGGITQSPKYLFRKEGQNVTLSCEQNLNHDAMYWYRQDPGQGLRLIYYSQIVNDFQKGDIAEGYSVSREKKESFPLTVTSAQKNPTAFYLCASSLISSNYGYTFGSGTRLTVV.

This clone was observed a few times. The chain employs TRBV5-6 and TRBJ2-7; possible D gene TRBD1, 5 bases. V was pared by 0 bases and J by 6 bases, with 10 bases between. CDR1 is SGHDT and CDR2 is YYEEEE in the germline V gene. The CDR3 is 13 residues long. CDR3 region: CASSLGAGREQYF. The CDR3 DNA is TGTGCCAGCAGCTTGGGGGCAGGGCGCGAGCAGTACTTC.